These T cell receptor beta chains were read from a single sample in a study of blood T cell repertoires in COVID-19. Only in-frame clones appear in the TCRdb table, and some are missing; sequencing was by immunoSEQ multiplex PCR. The sample holds about 180,000 clones; about 88% are singletons and the top ten take under 3%. The sample comprised PBMCs or T cells enriched from blood (not recorded which). The receptors shown here come from a woman between 40 and 55 years old with acute COVID-19. CDR3s include the opening cysteine and the closing phenylalanine or tryptophan. Fields, in order: clone size, V gene, D gene, J gene, CDR3 DNA, CDR3 protein. A D gene is named only where the DNA matches it firmly. Clone size is given for some rows only: seen once, a few or many times, or a class if the clone is expanded.

NA	TRBV27	NA	TRBJ1-1	TGTGCCAGCAGTTTCAGGGTCGACACTGAAGCTTTCTTT	CASSFRVDTEAFF
once	TRBV19	NA	TRBJ2-4	TGTGCCAGTAGTATCCTGGGGGAGACAGGTACTCAGTACTTC	CASSILGETGTQYF
many	TRBV6-2/TRBV6-3	NA	TRBJ2-7	TGTGCCAGCAGTTACTCGAATGGCGGGACCTCCTACGAGCAGTACTTC	CASSYSNGGTSYEQYF
NA	TRBV6-4	TRBD1	TRBJ2-2	TGTGCCAGCAGTCAGGGGGAAGGCGGGGAGCTGTTTTTT	CASSQGEGGELFF
NA	TRBV7-3	NA	TRBJ2-1	TGTGCCAGCAGCTTATCTCCAGGCAGCCATGAGCAGTTCTTC	CASSLSPGSHEQFF
NA	TRBV19	NA	TRBJ1-2	TGTGCCAGTAGTATTCGCAAGGCGGGGCCGGGCGATTCAGGCTACACCTTC	CASSIRKAGPGDSGYTF
NA	TRBV28	NA	TRBJ2-2	TGTGCCAGCAGTTTCCCCAGGAACACCGGGGAGCTGTTTTTT	CASSFPRNTGELFF
NA	TRBV7-3	NA	TRBJ2-3	TGTGCCAGCAGCCAGGAGGGAAGCACAGATACGCAGTATTTT	CASSQEGSTDTQYF
NA	TRBV7-9	TRBD1	TRBJ1-4	TGTGCCAGCAGCTTAGAGGGGACAGAAAATGAAAAACTGTTTTTT	CASSLEGTENEKLFF
NA	TRBV6-2/TRBV6-3	NA	TRBJ1-5	TGTGCCAGCAGTTACGGCAGTCATCAGCCCCAGCATTTT	CASSYGSHQPQHF
NA	TRBV7-3	TRBD2	TRBJ2-7	TGTGCCAGCAGCTTAATGGGAGCGGGAGGATTCGAGCAGTACTTC	CASSLMGAGGFEQYF
NA	TRBV2	TRBD1	TRBJ1-1	TGTGCCAGCAGTGCGCCGGGACAGGGGAGTGCTGAAGCTTTCTTT	CASSAPGQGSAEAFF
NA	TRBV12-5	TRBD2	TRBJ2-7	TGTGCTAGTGGTTTGGTAGATGGGCTGCGGGAGGGCCTGAATGTTGGGCAGTACTTC	CASGLVDGLREGLNVGQYF
NA	TRBV12-3/TRBV12-4	NA	TRBJ1-1	TGTGCCAGCAGTCCGACAGAGAACACTGAAGCTTTCTTT	CASSPTENTEAFF
medium-sized	TRBV4-3	TRBD2	TRBJ2-1	TGCGCCAGCAGCCAAGAACCTAGCGGGAGTGTGAATGAGCAGTTCTTC	CASSQEPSGSVNEQFF
NA	TRBV5-1	NA	TRBJ2-7	TGCGCCAGCAGCTTATCCCTTCGACAGGTCTCAAAGCAGTACTTC	CASSLSLRQVSKQYF
NA	TRBV28	TRBD1	TRBJ1-5	TGTGCCAGCAGACCCTGGACAGGGAGGGATCAGCCCCAGCATTTT	CASRPWTGRDQPQHF
NA	TRBV7-2	NA	TRBJ2-7	TGTGCCAGCAGCTCCGCTAGGCGGGCGACCGACGAGCAGTACTTC	CASSSARRATDEQYF
NA	TRBV6-4	NA	TRBJ1-5	TGTGCCAGCAGTGAACAGTACCTGGATCAGCCCCAGCATTTT	CASSEQYLDQPQHF
NA	TRBV5-8	TRBD2	TRBJ2-7	TGTGCCAGCAGCTTTACCGGGACTAGCGGTGCCGCCTACGAGCAGTACTTC	CASSFTGTSGAAYEQYF
NA	TRBV30	NA	TRBJ2-7	TGTGCCTGGAGTGTACACTACGAGCAGTACTTC	CAWSVHYEQYF
NA	TRBV4-3	TRBD2	TRBJ2-1	TGCGCCAGCAGCCAAGATCAAAGGCTAGCGGGAGTCCGTGAGCAGTTCTTC	CASSQDQRLAGVREQFF
NA	TRBV19	TRBD1	TRBJ1-5	TGTGCCAGTAGTATAGACCGACAGGGGAGTGGCAATCAGCCCCAGCATTTT	CASSIDRQGSGNQPQHF
NA	TRBV4-1	TRBD1	TRBJ2-5	TGCGCCAGCAGCCAAGTTGACAGGGTCGGGGAGACCCAGTACTTC	CASSQVDRVGETQYF
NA	TRBV15	NA	TRBJ1-5	TGTGCCACCAGCAGAGATTTCGTGAATCAGCCCCAGCATTTT	CATSRDFVNQPQHF
NA	TRBV30	NA	TRBJ1-2	TGTGCCTGGAGTGTACGAGCCTATGGCTACACCTTC	CAWSVRAYGYTF
NA	TRBV15	TRBD2	TRBJ2-7	TGTGCCACCAGCGGAGGGGAGGGGTCGGTGAGGGAGCAGTACTTC	CATSGGEGSVREQYF
NA	TRBV5-4	TRBD1	TRBJ2-5	TGTGCCAGCAGCTTGCCCGGGACAGGGATTCAAGAGACCCAGTACTTC	CASSLPGTGIQETQYF
NA	TRBV5-1	NA	TRBJ2-3	TGCGCCAGCAGCTCCGGAGGGGACACAGATACGCAGTATTTT	CASSSGGDTDTQYF
NA	TRBV6-5	TRBD1	TRBJ2-5	TGTGCCAGCAGTTCCCCGGGACAGGGGAGGGAGACCCAGTACTTC	CASSSPGQGRETQYF
NA	TRBV4-3	NA	TRBJ2-4	TGCGCCAGCAGCCAAGAGCAGGGATTTGGCATTCAGTACTTC	CASSQEQGFGIQYF